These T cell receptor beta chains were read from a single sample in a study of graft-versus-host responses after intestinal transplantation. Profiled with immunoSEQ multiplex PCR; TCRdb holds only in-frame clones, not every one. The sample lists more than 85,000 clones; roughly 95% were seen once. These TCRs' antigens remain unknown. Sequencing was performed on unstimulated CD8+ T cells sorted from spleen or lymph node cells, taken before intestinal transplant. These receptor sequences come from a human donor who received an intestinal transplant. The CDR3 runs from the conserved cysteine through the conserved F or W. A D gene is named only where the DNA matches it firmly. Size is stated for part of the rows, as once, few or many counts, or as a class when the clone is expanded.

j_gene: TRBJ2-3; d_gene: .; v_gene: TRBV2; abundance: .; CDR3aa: CASSAYAGADTQYF; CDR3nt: TGTGCCAGCAGTGCCTACGCAGGGGCAGATACGCAGTATTTT
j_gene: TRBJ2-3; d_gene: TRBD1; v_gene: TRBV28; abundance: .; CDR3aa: CASSRTGQGTQYF; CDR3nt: TGTGCCAGCAGCCGAACGGGACAGGGGACGCAGTATTTT
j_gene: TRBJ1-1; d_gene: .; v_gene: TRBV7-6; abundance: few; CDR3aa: CASSPRDQEAFF; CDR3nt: TGTGCCAGCAGCCCACGGGACCAAGAAGCTTTCTTT
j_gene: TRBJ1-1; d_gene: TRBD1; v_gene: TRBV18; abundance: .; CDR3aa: CASSQPGQGGNTEAFF; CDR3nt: TGTGCCAGCTCACAACCGGGACAGGGAGGGAACACTGAAGCTTTCTTT
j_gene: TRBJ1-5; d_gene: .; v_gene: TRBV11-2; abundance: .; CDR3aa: CASSSSPEQPQHF; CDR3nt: TGTGCCAGCAGCTCTAGTCCCGAACAGCCCCAGCATTTT
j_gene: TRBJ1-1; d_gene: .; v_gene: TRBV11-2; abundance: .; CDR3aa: CASSFETAANTEAFF; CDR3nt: TGTGCCAGCAGCTTTGAAACAGCTGCTAACACTGAAGCTTTCTTT
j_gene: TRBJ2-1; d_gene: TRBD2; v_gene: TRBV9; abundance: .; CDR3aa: CASSQAGESYNEQFF; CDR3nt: TGTGCCAGCAGCCAAGCGGGAGAATCCTACAATGAGCAGTTCTTC
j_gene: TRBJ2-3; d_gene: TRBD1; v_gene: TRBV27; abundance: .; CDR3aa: CASSLAGTGVTDTQYF; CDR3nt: TGTGCCAGCAGTTTAGCCGGGACAGGGGTGACAGATACGCAGTATTTT
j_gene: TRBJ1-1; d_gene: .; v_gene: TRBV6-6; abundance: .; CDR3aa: CASSYPDSATEAFF; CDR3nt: TGTGCCAGCAGTTACCCCGACAGCGCCACTGAAGCTTTCTTT
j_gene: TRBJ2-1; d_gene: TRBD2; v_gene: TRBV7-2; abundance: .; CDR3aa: CASSLGTSPYNEQFF; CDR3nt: TGTGCCAGCAGCTTAGGGACTAGCCCCTACAATGAGCAGTTCTTC
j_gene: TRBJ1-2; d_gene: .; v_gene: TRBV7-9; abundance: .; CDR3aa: CASSLAPAFGYTF; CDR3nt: TGTGCCAGCAGCTTAGCACCAGCGTTCGGCTACACCTTC
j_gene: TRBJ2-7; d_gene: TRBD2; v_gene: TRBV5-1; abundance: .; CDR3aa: CASSLGSGAYEQYF; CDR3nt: TGCGCCAGCAGCTTGGGTAGCGGGGCCTACGAGCAGTACTTC
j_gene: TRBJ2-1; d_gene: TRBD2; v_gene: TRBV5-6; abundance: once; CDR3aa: CASSTGLGEQFF; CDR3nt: TGTGCCAGCAGCACCGGACTAGGGGAACAGTTCTTC
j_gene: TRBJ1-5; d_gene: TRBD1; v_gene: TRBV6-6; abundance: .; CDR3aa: CASRDRVGQPQHF; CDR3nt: TGTGCCAGCCGGGACAGGGTCGGTCAGCCCCAGCATTTT
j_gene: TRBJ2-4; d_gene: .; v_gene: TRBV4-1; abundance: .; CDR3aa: CASSLDALKNIQYF; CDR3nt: TGCGCCAGCAGCCTAGACGCCCTGAAAAACATTCAGTACTTC
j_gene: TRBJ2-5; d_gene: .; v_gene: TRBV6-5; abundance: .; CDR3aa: CASSYSNVRGETQYF; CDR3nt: TGTGCCAGCAGTTACTCGAACGTCCGGGGAGAGACCCAGTACTTC
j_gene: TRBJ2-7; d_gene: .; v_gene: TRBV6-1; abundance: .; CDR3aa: CASNTGTPYEQYF; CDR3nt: TGTGCCAGCAACACTGGGACACCCTACGAGCAGTACTTC
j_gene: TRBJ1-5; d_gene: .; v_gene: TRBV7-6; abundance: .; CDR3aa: CASSLEAGFGQPQHF; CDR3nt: TGTGCCAGCAGCTTAGAGGCTGGGTTCGGTCAGCCCCAGCATTTT
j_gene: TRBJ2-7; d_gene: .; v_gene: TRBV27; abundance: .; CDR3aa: CASKEGLQSSYEQYF; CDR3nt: TGTGCCAGCAAAGAGGGGCTACAGAGCTCCTACGAGCAGTACTTC
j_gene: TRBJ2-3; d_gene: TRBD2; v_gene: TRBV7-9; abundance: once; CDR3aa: CASSLVLAGADTQYF; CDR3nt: TGTGCCAGCAGCTTAGTACTAGCGGGAGCAGATACGCAGTATTTT
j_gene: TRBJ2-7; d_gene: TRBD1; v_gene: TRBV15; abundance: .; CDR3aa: CATSGNPRDSYEQYF; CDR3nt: TGTGCCACCAGCGGGAACCCCCGGGACAGCTACGAGCAGTACTTC
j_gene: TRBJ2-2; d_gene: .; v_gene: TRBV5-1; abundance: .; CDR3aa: CASSFTGTSGTGELFF; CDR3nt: TGCGCCAGCAGCTTCACCGGGACTTCCGGTACCGGGGAGCTGTTTTTT
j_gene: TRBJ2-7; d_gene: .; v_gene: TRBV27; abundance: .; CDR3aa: CASSLRVVASASEQYF; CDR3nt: TGTGCCAGCAGTTTAAGAGTGGTCGCTAGCGCATCCGAGCAGTACTTC
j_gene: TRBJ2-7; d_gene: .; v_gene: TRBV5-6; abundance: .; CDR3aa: CASSLGKGEQYF; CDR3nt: TGTGCCAGCAGCTTGGGAAAAGGCGAGCAGTACTTC
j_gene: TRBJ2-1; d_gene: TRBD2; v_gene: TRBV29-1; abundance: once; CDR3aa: CSVVEGGHNEQFF; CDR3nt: TGCAGCGTTGTCGAGGGAGGGCACAATGAGCAGTTCTTC
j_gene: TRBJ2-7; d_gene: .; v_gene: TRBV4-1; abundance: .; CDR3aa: CASSRFKESGDEQYF; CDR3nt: TGCGCCAGCAGCCGCTTTAAGGAGTCAGGGGACGAGCAGTACTTC
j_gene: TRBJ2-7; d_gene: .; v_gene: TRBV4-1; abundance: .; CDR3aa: CASSLEGQKGYEQYF; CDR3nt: TGCGCCAGCAGCCTCGAAGGACAGAAAGGCTACGAGCAGTACTTC
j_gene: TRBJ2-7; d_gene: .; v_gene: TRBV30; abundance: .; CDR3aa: CAWSADTGTEQYF; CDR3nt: TGTGCCTGGAGTGCTGATACAGGGACCGAGCAGTACTTC
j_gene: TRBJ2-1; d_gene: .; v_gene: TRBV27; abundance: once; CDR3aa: CASSLGSGTSYNEQFF; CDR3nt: TGTGCCAGCAGTTTGGGTAGCGGAACCTCCTACAATGAGCAGTTCTTC
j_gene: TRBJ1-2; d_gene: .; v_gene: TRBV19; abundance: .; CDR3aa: CASSMGEFNYGYTF; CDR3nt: TGTGCCAGTAGTATGGGGGAGTTTAACTATGGCTACACCTTC
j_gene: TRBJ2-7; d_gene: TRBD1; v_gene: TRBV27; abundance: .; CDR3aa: CASSSRTGSYEQYF; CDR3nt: TGTGCCAGCAGTTCCCGGACAGGGTCGTACGAGCAGTACTTC
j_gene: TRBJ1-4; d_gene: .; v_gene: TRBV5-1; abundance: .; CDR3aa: CASTPGGAEPLFF; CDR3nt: TGCGCCAGCACTCCAGGTGGTGCAGAACCACTGTTTTTT
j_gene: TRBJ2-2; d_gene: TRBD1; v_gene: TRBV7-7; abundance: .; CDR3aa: CASSRLGQGTGELFF; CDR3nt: TGTGCTAGCAGCCGCCTCGGACAGGGCACCGGGGAGCTGTTTTTT
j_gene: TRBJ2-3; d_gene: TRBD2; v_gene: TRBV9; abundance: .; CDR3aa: CASSARSGRVTDTQYF; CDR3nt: TGTGCCAGCAGCGCCCGTAGCGGGAGGGTCACAGATACGCAGTATTTT
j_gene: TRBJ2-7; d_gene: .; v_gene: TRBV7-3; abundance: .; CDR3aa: CASSFTGSDEQYF; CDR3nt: TGTGCCAGCAGCTTCACAGGGTCCGACGAGCAGTACTTC
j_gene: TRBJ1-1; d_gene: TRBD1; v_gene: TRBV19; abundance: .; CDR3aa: CASSPGTGGQGNTEAFF; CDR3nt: TGTGCCAGTAGTCCTGGGACAGGGGGGCAGGGGAACACTGAAGCTTTCTTT
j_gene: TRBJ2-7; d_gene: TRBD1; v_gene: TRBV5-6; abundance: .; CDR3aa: CASSLGTGLSEQYF; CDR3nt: TGTGCCAGCAGCTTAGGGACAGGCTTGTCCGAGCAGTACTTC
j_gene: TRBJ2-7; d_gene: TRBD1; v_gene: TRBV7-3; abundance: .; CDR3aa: CASSPGTGGYEQYF; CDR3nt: TGTGCCAGCAGCCCCGGGACAGGGGGGTACGAGCAGTACTTC
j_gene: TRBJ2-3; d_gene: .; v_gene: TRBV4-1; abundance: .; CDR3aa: CASSQGGLGSADTQYF; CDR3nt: TGCGCCAGCAGCCAGGGGGGATTGGGGTCAGCAGATACGCAGTATTTT
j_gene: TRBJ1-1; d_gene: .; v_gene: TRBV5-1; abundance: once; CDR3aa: CASSLWAGENTEAFF; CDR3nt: TGCGCCAGCAGCTTATGGGCAGGGGAGAACACTGAAGCTTTCTTT
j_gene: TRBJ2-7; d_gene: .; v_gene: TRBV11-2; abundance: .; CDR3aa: CASIDHGPYEQYF; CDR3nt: TGTGCCAGCATCGATCATGGGCCCTACGAGCAGTACTTC
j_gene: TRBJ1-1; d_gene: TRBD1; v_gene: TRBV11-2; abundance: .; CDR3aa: CASRILLSPRTGDTEAFF; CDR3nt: TGTGCCAGCAGAATCTTACTTTCACCGAGGACAGGGGACACTGAAGCTTTCTTT
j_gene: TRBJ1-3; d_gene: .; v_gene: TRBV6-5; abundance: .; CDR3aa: CASSYSVGSGNTIYF; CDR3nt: TGTGCCAGCAGTTACTCGGTGGGGTCTGGAAACACCATATATTTT
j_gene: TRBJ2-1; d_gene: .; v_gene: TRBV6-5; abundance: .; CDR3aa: CASGRAYNEQFF; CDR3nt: TGTGCCAGCGGCAGAGCCTACAATGAGCAGTTCTTC
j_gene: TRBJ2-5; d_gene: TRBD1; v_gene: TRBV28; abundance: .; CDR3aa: CASSWVDRGDQETQYF; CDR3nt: TGTGCCAGCAGTTGGGTGGACAGGGGGGACCAAGAGACCCAGTACTTC
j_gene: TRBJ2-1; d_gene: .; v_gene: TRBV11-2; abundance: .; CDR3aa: CAIEWGEAYNEQFF; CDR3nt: TGTGCCATAGAGTGGGGAGAGGCTTACAATGAGCAGTTCTTC
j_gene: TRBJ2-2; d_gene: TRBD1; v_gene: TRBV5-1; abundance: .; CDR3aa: CASSLPDRVVTGELFF; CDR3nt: TGCGCCAGCAGCTTACCCGACAGGGTAGTAACCGGGGAGCTGTTTTTT
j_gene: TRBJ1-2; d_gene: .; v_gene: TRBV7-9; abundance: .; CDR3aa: CASSLVQNYGYTF; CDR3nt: TGTGCCAGCAGCTTAGTTCAAAACTATGGCTACACCTTC
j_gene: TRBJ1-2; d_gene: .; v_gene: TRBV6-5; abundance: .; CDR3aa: CASSSLGGLYGYTF; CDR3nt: TGTGCCAGCAGTTCCTTGGGGGGGCTCTATGGCTACACCTTC
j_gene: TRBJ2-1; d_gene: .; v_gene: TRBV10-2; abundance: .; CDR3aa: CASSDSINEQFF; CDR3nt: TGCGCCAGCAGTGATTCTATCAATGAGCAGTTCTTC
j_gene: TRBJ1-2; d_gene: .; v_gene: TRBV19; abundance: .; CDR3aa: CASSRPGTYGYTF; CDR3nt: TGTGCCAGTAGTCGTCCAGGGACATATGGCTACACCTTC
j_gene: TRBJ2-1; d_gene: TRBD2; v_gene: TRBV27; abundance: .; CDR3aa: CASSYLAGVKYNEQFF; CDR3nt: TGTGCCAGCAGCTACCTAGCGGGAGTTAAGTACAATGAGCAGTTCTTC
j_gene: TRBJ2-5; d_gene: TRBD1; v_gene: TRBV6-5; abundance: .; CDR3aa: CASSQRTGGRETQYF; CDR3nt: TGTGCCAGCAGTCAAAGGACAGGGGGTAGGGAGACCCAGTACTTC
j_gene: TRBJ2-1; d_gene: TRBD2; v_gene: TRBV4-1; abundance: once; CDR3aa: CASSQGGSGDNEQFF; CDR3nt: TGCGCCAGCAGCCAGGGGGGTAGCGGGGACAATGAGCAGTTCTTC
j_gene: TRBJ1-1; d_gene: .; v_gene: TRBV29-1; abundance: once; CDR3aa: CSVDAYTEAFF; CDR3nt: TGCAGCGTTGATGCCTACACTGAAGCTTTCTTT
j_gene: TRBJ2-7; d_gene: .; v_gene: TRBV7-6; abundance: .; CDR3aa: CASSPQPAYEQYF; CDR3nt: TGTGCCAGCAGCCCCCAGCCGGCATACGAGCAGTACTTC
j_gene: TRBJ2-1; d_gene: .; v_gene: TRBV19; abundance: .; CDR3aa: CASSILVSLVNNEQFF; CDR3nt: TGTGCCAGTAGTATCCTAGTGTCCCTTGTGAACAATGAGCAGTTCTTC
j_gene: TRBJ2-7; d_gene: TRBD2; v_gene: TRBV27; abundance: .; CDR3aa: CASSYRTSGSDEQYF; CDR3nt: TGTGCCAGCAGTTACCGGACTAGCGGGAGCGACGAGCAGTACTTC
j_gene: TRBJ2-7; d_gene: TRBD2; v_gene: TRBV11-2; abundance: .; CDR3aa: CASSLGVGRAPVLGEQYF; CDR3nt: TGTGCCAGCAGCTTAGGGGTCGGGAGGGCCCCTGTACTAGGCGAGCAGTACTTC
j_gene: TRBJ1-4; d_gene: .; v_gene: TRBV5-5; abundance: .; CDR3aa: CASSRGVPNEKLFF; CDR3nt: TGTGCCAGCAGTAGAGGGGTACCTAATGAAAAACTGTTTTTT